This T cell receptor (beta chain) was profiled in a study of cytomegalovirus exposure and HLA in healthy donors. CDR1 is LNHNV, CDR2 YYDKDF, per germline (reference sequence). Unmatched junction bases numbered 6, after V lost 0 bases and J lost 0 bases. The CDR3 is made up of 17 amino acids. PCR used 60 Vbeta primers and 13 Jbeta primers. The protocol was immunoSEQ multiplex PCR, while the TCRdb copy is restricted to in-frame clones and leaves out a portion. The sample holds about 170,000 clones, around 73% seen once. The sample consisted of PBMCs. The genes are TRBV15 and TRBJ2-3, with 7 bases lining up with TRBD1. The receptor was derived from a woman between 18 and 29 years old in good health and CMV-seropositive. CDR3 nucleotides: TGTGCCACCAGCAGAGAGACAGGGCCGGCGAGCACAGATACGCAGTATTTT. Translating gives CATSRETGPASTDTQYF.